Listed below are T cell receptor beta chains from one sample, sequenced in a study of molecular identifiers for immune sequencing clone quantification. TCRdb reprocessed the PCR reads with MiXCR, giving one entry per CDR3 protein. The table lists more than 300,000 distinct CDR3 sequences, about 22% of them singletons. The sample taken for sequencing was naive CD8+ T cells from blood, with Jurkat cell RNA spiked in. These receptors were collected from a human donor in good health. Some libraries in this study had Jurkat cell RNA spiked in. Both conserved end residues are part of each CDR3. Each record gives: V gene, clone size, D gene, J gene, CDR3 DNA, CDR3 protein. A D gene is named only where the DNA matches it firmly. Size values are once, few and many counts, or a class for expanded clones, and some rows have none.

>TRBV30|few|.|TRBJ2-7
TGTGCCTGGAGTGTGGGGGGCGAGCGGTACTTC
CAWSVGGERYF
>TRBV10-3|few|TRBD2|TRBJ2-2
TGTGCCATCAGTGACCTAGCGGGGGCCTTCTTCGCCGGGGAGCTGTTTTTT
CAISDLAGAFFAGELFF
>TRBV10-2|many|TRBD1|TRBJ1-2
TGCGCCAGCAGGGGGACAGAATTCTATGGCTACACCTTC
CASRGTEFYGYTF
>TRBV2|many|.|TRBJ2-5
TGTGCCAGCAGTGAAATTGAGACCCAGTACTTC
CASSEIETQYF
>TRBV4-1|many|.|TRBJ2-7
TGCGCCAGCAGCCAAGAGATTGCGACAGCCAACAAGGTCTTC
CASSQEIATANKVF
>TRBV9|many|TRBD2|TRBJ2-3
TGTGCCAGCAGCGTCGGGACTACCGGCACAGATACGCAGTATTTT
CASSVGTTGTDTQYF
>TRBV6-2/TRBV6-3|many|.|TRBJ2-3
TGTGCCAGCAGACCCATGGGAGATACGCAGTATTTT
CASRPMGDTQYF
>TRBV6-6|many|.|TRBJ1-1
TGTGCCAGCAGTTACGGGGCCGGTCCTAACACTGAAGCTTTCTTT
CASSYGAGPNTEAFF
>TRBV3-2|.|.|TRBJ2-2
TGTGCCAGCAGCCAAGGCCGGAAAGCCGAGACTAGGAATTCGCCTCTTATAAACACCGGGGAGCTGTTTTTT
CASSQGRKAETRNSPLINTGELFF
>TRBV2|many|.|TRBJ1-5
TGTGCCAGCAGTGAATACGAGACCGTTAGCAATCAGCCCCAGCATTTT
CASSEYETVSNQPQHF
>TRBV6-5|few|TRBD2|TRBJ2-1
TGTGCCAGCAGTCCGCCGGGACTAGCCGGAGAAAGTGAGCAGTTCTTC
CASSPPGLAGESEQFF
>TRBV6-2/TRBV6-3|many|TRBD2|TRBJ2-3
TGTGCCAGCAGCCTCGCCCGACTAGCGGCTTCCACAGATACGCAGTATTTT
CASSLARLAASTDTQYF
>TRBV5-6|many|.|TRBJ1-2
TGTGCCAGCAGCTGGGGCACGGGACCTAACTATGGCTACACCTTC
CASSWGTGPNYGYTF
>TRBV12-3/TRBV12-4|.|.|TRBJ2-6
TGTGCCAGCAGTCATGAGGAACCCCTCTTCCTGACTTTC
CASSHEEPLFLTF
>TRBV6-6|many|.|TRBJ1-4
TGTGCCAGCGGTGAGACACTTGAGGAAAAACTGTTTTTT
CASGETLEEKLFF
>TRBV7-8|many|TRBD1|TRBJ1-6
TGTGCCAGCAGCTTAGGTGGACAGGGGGTGGTCGGTAATTCACCCCTCCACTTT
CASSLGGQGVVGNSPLHF
>TRBV27|many|.|TRBJ2-3
TGTGCCAGCAGTCCTCTGAAGCGGGTTCGGCCCGCGGGTGATACGCAGTATTTT
CASSPLKRVRPAGDTQYF
>TRBV20-1|many|.|TRBJ2-2
TGCAGTGCTAGAGTGGACTGGAACACCGGGGAGCTGTTTTTT
CSARVDWNTGELFF
>TRBV5-1|few|.|TRBJ2-7
TGCGCCAGCAGTTCAGGAGACCTTCGTCGTGCCGAGCAGTACTTC
CASSSGDLRRAEQYF
>TRBV16|many|.|TRBJ2-7
TGTGCCAGCAGCCAAATGGGCTACGAGCAGTACTTC
CASSQMGYEQYF
>TRBV9|.|.|TRBJ1-3
TGTGCCAGCAGCGTAGCAGGTCCTGGAAACACCATATATTTT
CASSVAGPGNTIYF
>TRBV7-9|many|.|TRBJ1-1
TGTGCCAGCAGCTTTACAGGGAGTACTGAAGCTTTCTTT
CASSFTGSTEAFF
>TRBV19|few|TRBD1|TRBJ2-2
TGTGCCAGTAAGGGACAGGGGGTAACCGGGGAGCTGTTTTTT
CASKGQGVTGELFF
>TRBV7-2|many|TRBD2|TRBJ2-7
TGTGCCAGCAGCCCAGGACTAGCGGGAGACGAGCAGTACTTC
CASSPGLAGDEQYF
>TRBV20-1|.|.|TRBJ2-7
TGCAGTGCTACCTACACCTACGAGCAGTACTTC
CSATYTYEQYF
>TRBV12-5|many|.|TRBJ1-1
TGTGCTAGTGGTTTGCCAGGGTCCCCTGAAGCTTTCTTT
CASGLPGSPEAFF
>TRBV20-1|.|.|TRBJ1-1
TGCAGTGCTAGAGAATTTGGGACCGCAAACACTGAAACTTTCTTT
CSAREFGTANTETFF
>TRBV20-1|few|TRBD1|TRBJ2-7
TGCAGTGCTAGGCCCGGGACAGGGGTACACGAGCAGTACTTC
CSARPGTGVHEQYF
>TRBV7-9|.|TRBD2|TRBJ2-5
TGTGCCAGCAGCTTCAGCGGGGAAGAGACCCAGTACTTC
CASSFSGEETQYF
>TRBV29-1|.|TRBD1|TRBJ1-2
TGCAGCGTTGTAGATGGACAGGGGGCTGGCTATGGCCACACCTTC
CSVVDGQGAGYGHTF
>TRBV21-1|many|.|TRBJ1-1
TGTGCCAGCGGGGACAGGGTAGGGACTGAAGCTTTCTTT
CASGDRVGTEAFF